The next 32 T cell receptor beta chains were all read from a single sample in a study of CD8 T cells in Susac syndrome. An amount of RNA that ranged from roughly 0.5 to 1 ug was reverse transcribed with random hexamers. From the immunoSEQ multiplex PCR reads, TCRdb called clonotypes with MiXCR, one entry per CDR3 protein. The sample has 90,000 to 150,000 distinct CDR3 sequences, just under 95% seen once. The specimen sequenced was CD4+ T cells from PBMCs. The receptors were sampled from a human donor with multiple sclerosis.

This chain joins TRBV5-6 and TRBJ2-2; perhaps D is TRBD1 or TRBD2 (5 bases each). The germline CDR1 and CDR2 sequences are SGHDT and YYEEEE. Trimming shortened V by 4 bases and J by 0 bases, and 7 bases separated the two germline ends. The CDR3 spans 14 residues. CDR3 region: CASSRDPNTGELFF. The CDR3 coding sequence is TGTGCCAGCAGCCGGGACCCGAACACCGGGGAGCTGTTTTTT.

The genes are TRBV19 and TRBJ1-6; TRBD1 matches at 10 bases. V was pared by 5 bases and J by 8 bases, with 0 bases of the junction left unmatched. Germline V gene data show CDR1 as LNHDA and CDR2 as SQIVND (reference sequence). The CDR3 extends over 13 amino acids. The CDR3 DNA is TGTGCCAGTAGTGGGACAGGGGATTCACCCCTCCACTTT. Translating it yields CASSGTGDSPLHF. Full variable domain (rest looked up from reference TRBV19 and TRBJ1-6): DGGITQSPKYLFRKEGQNVTLSCEQNLNHDAMYWYRQDPGQGLRLIYYSQIVNDFQKGDIAEGYSVSREKKESFPLTVTSAQKNPTAFYLCASSGTGDSPLHFGNGTRLTVT.

In this sample, this clonotype turned up once. This sequence joins TRBV20-1 and TRBJ2-7; TRBD1 agrees at 8 bases. This CDR3 spans 14 amino acids. Germline V CDR1 and CDR2: DFQATT, SNEGSKA (reference sequence). V shed 4 bases, J shed 2 bases, and the junction held 7 bases outside the gene matches. CDR3 residues: CSATLPRGPYEQYF. The CDR3 coding sequence is TGCAGTGCTACCCTGCCCAGGGGGCCCTACGAGCAGTACTTC.

The chain links TRBV9 to TRBJ2-3, with D possibly matching TRBD1 (6 bases). The CDR3 length is 14 residues. The germline CDR1 and CDR2 sequences are SGDLS and YYNGEE. Trimming took off 4 bases at V and 3 bases at J, with 12 bases between the two ends. DNA of the CDR3: TGTGCCAGCAGCCCGCCTCAGGGGACAGATACGCAGTATTTT. This gives the protein CASSPPQGTDTQYF.

This clonotype was detected only once. The chain is built from TRBV28 and TRBJ2-7; 7 bases are a match to TRBD1. Germline CDR1 and CDR2: MDHEN and SYDVKM. J was trimmed by 7 bases and V by 6 bases; bases with no gene match: 15. The CDR3 is 15 residues long. The CDR3 nucleotides are TGTGCCAGCAGCTATACAGGGGACCCTATACGGGAGCAGTACTTC. Translating gives CASSYTGDPIREQYF. Complete variable domain (other parts from reference TRBV28 and TRBJ2-7): DVKVTQSSRYLVKRTGEKVFLECVQDMDHENMFWYRQDPGLGLRLIYFSYDVKMKEKGDIPEGYSVSREKKERFSLILESASTNQTSMYLCASSYTGDPIREQYFGPGTRLTVT.

This clonotype was observed a single time. The V and J genes are TRBV12-3 or TRBV12-4 and TRBJ2-5; 11 positions match TRBD2. CDR3 length: 15 amino acids. With V trimmed by 4 bases and J by 5 bases, 6 bases remained unmatched. The CDR3 DNA reads TGTGCCAGCAGTTCACTAGCGGGGGCTTTGGAGACCCAGTACTTC. It translates to CASSSLAGALETQYF.

This clonotype appeared a single time. J is TRBJ2-5 and V is TRBV9; D might be TRBD2 (6 bases). Looked up from germline, CDR1 is SGDLS and CDR2 is YYNGEE. The CDR3 loop spans 15 amino acids. Trimming pared 0 bases from V and 2 bases from J, leaving 11 bases between. The CDR3 DNA is TGTGCCAGCAGCGTAGGGGGTAGCGGACAAGAGACCCAGTACTTC. This codes for CASSVGGSGQETQYF. Full variable domain (missing parts from reference TRBV9 and TRBJ2-5): DSGVTQTPKHLITATGQRVTLRCSPRSGDLSVYWYQQSLDQGLQFLIQYYNGEERAKGNILERFSAQQFPDLHSELNLSSLELGDSALYFCASSVGGSGQETQYFGPGTRLLVL.

The chain couples TRBV29-1 to TRBJ1-2; D gene unclear. This CDR3 is built from 14 residues. Between the trimmed V and J ends, which lost 3 bases and 8 bases, there was a span of 19 bases. Germline loops: CDR1 SQVTM, CDR2 ANQGSEA. The CDR3 nucleotides read TGCAGCGTTGAGCAGCGAGGGAGGGTAGACGGCTACACCTTC. Protein sequence: CSVEQRGRVDGYTF.

The chain combines TRBV5-1 with TRBJ1-2; the D is unclear. The CDR3 has 13 residues. CDR1 and CDR2 (germline): SGHRS, YFSETQ. Between the trimmed V and J ends, which lost 0 bases and 8 bases, there was a span of 11 bases. Here the CDR3 DNA reads TGCGCCAGCAGCTTGGAACAAGGATGGGGCTACACCTTC. The encoded protein is CASSLEQGWGYTF.

The V call is TRBV6-2 or TRBV6-3, the J call TRBJ1-2; D remains unclear. V lost 4 bases and J 4 bases, leaving 22 bases between the germline ends. The CDR3 is made up of 17 amino acids. The germline V gene encodes CDR1 MNHEY and CDR2 SVGEGT. CDR3: CASSSLGQSSGIYGYTF. The CDR3 nucleotides are TGTGCCAGCAGTTCTCTAGGCCAATCGTCAGGAATCTATGGCTACACCTTC.

The V gene is TRBV7-3, the J gene TRBJ2-3; 9 bases match TRBD2. The CDR3 contains 16 residues. After removal of 5 bases from V and 0 bases from J, the junction contained 6 bases not matched to a gene. CDR1 and CDR2 (germline): SGHTA, FQGTGA. The CDR3, as DNA: TGTGCCAGCAGCCCTCAGCGGGGGGTAAGCACAGATACGCAGTATTTT. This encodes CASSPQRGVSTDTQYF.

The chain is built from TRBV5-4 and TRBJ2-2, with 8 bases fitting TRBD1. The length of the CDR3 is 16 residues. Trimming cost V 4 bases and J 5 bases; bases outside gene matches: 10. CDR1 is SGHNT and CDR2 is YYREEE in the germline V gene (reference sequence). The CDR3 region is CASSPWTGRGTGELFF. CDR3 nucleotides: TGTGCCAGCAGCCCCTGGACAGGGAGAGGGACCGGGGAGCTGTTTTTT.

This clonotype was seen a handful of times. This chain uses TRBV23-1 with TRBJ1-6; the match to TRBD1 covers 7 bases. TRBV23-1 is filed as an ORF, its function uncertain. The trim removed 5 bases at V and 8 bases at J, leaving 3 bases unmatched. The CDR3 runs 13 residues. The CDR3 here is CASSKGQDSPLHF. CDR3 in DNA: TGCGCCAGCAGTAAAGGACAGGATTCACCCCTCCACTTT.

This chain uses TRBV7-8 with TRBJ1-2; 7 bases are a match to TRBD1. CDR3 length: 15 residues. Germline CDR1 and CDR2: SGHVS and FQNEAQ. V was clipped by 5 bases and J by 3 bases; unmatched bases: 9. This chain's CDR3 is CASSAYRGLDYGYTF. In DNA, the CDR3 is TGTGCCAGCAGCGCCTACAGGGGTTTGGACTATGGCTACACCTTC.

The rearrangement links TRBV7-2 to TRBJ1-5; D unresolved. The CDR3 spans 16 residues. Trimming took 0 bases from V and 2 from J, leaving 11 bases between them. CDR1 is SGHTA, CDR2 FQGNSA, per germline. DNA for the CDR3: TGTGCCAGCAGCTTAGCTGGAGGGAACGGCAATCAGCCCCAGCATTTT. It specifies CASSLAGGNGNQPQHF.

The chain couples TRBV5-1 to TRBJ1-4; TRBD1 might be the D (5 bases). Germline V gene data show CDR1 as SGHRS and CDR2 as YFSETQ. The CDR3 totals 17 residues. V was pared by 0 bases and J by 2 bases, with 14 bases between. The CDR3 spells CASSLGQGNPTNEKLFF. The CDR3 coding sequence is TGCGCCAGCAGCTTGGGGCAGGGAAACCCCACTAATGAAAAACTGTTTTTT.

The gene calls are TRBV9 and TRBJ2-7; D is unresolved. The CDR3 length is 14 residues. Germline V gene data show CDR1 as SGDLS and CDR2 as YYNGEE. V lost 1 base to trimming and J lost 6 bases, with 14 bases between them. The CDR3 DNA reads TGTGCCAGCAGCGTAAGGTCCTTTGGGTCCGAGCAGTACTTC. Translated, it gives CASSVRSFGSEQYF.

The chain links TRBV7-3 to TRBJ1-4; D gene uncertain. This CDR3 comprises 19 residues. V was shortened by 2 bases and J by 1 base, with 20 bases between the two germline ends. Germline loops: CDR1 SGHTA, CDR2 FQGTGA. DNA for the CDR3: TGTGCCAGCAGCTTATTTTTGATTTCGTCGGGAGGAACTAATGAAAAACTGTTTTTT. This gives the protein CASSLFLISSGGTNEKLFF.

This sequence joins TRBV29-1 and TRBJ2-5; a possible D gene is TRBD1 (6 bases). Trimming took 6 bases from V and 5 from J, leaving 13 bases between them. The CDR3 contains 12 residues. CDR1 is SQVTM and CDR2 is ANQGSEA in the germline V gene. CDR3 nucleotide sequence: TGCAGCGTCCCGGGGCAGGGGGAGACCCAGTACTTC. Amino acid sequence: CSVPGQGETQYF.

V and J are TRBV27 and TRBJ1-2, with D possibly being TRBD1 (6 bases). The CDR3 sequence is 13 residues long. Germline CDR1 and CDR2: MNHEY and SMNVEV (reference sequence). The V end was cut by 11 bases, the J end by 2 bases, with 15 bases between. The CDR3, as DNA: TGTGCCCGCCAGGGGACCTTCAACTATGGCTACACCTTC. Translated, it gives CARQGTFNYGYTF.

The chain has TRBV18 and TRBJ2-7; D remains unclear. V lost 2 bases and J lost 1, with 9 bases in between. The CDR3 loop spans 14 amino acids. Germline V gene lookup returns CDR1 KGHSH and CDR2 LQKENI. The CDR3, as DNA: TGTGCCAGCTCACCAATGGTGGATTCCTACGAGCAGTACTTC. It translates to CASSPMVDSYEQYF.

In this sample, this clonotype turned up once. The chain couples TRBV7-8 to TRBJ1-5; perhaps TRBD1 as D (5 bases). Trimming left V 1 base short and J 0 bases short, with 13 bases between. The V gene's germline CDR1 is SGHVS and CDR2 FQNEAQ. This CDR3 has 17 amino acids. In nucleotides, the CDR3 is TGTGCCAGCAGCTTAGGACAGCCGATCTATAGCAATCAGCCCCAGCATTTT. It codes for CASSLGQPIYSNQPQHF.

The chain has TRBV20-1 and TRBJ1-2, with D possibly TRBD1 on 5 matching bases. V was pared by 2 bases and J by 3 bases, with 13 bases between. CDR1 is DFQATT and CDR2 is SNEGSKA in the germline V gene (reference sequence). This CDR3 region has 14 residues. CDR3: CSARMGVDYYGYTF. The CDR3 DNA sequence: TGCAGTGCTAGAATGGGGGTTGACTACTATGGCTACACCTTC.

V is TRBV4-1 and J is TRBJ2-5; 8 nucleotides agree with TRBD2. CDR1 is MGHRA, CDR2 YSYEKL, per germline. CDR3 length equals 15 residues. J was trimmed by 3 bases and V by 1 base; bases with no gene match: 4. The CDR3 DNA sequence: TGCGCCAGCAGCCAAGGCTCGGGGGGGAAAGAGACCCAGTACTTC. Its translation: CASSQGSGGKETQYF.

CDR3 residues: CASSPDRGYYNSPLHF. The CDR3 DNA reads as TGTGCCAGCAGTCCCGACAGGGGATACTATAATTCACCCCTCCACTTT. The chain is built from TRBV11-2 and TRBJ1-6; 8 bases align to TRBD1. This CDR3 is 16 amino acids long. J was trimmed by 3 bases and V by 6 bases; bases with no gene match: 7. In germline, CDR1 is SGHAT, CDR2 FQNNGV.

The chain combines TRBV4-1 with TRBJ2-3; 14 bases are shared with TRBD2. This CDR3 is 17 amino acids long. In germline, CDR1 is MGHRA, CDR2 YSYEKL. The ends lost 4 bases at V and 4 bases at J; junction bases unmatched: 7. The CDR3 sequence is CASSPYPTSGGADTQYF. The CDR3 region has the DNA TGCGCCAGCAGCCCTTACCCGACTAGCGGGGGGGCAGATACGCAGTATTTT.

This clonotype was seen only once. The chain is built from TRBV10-3 and TRBJ1-1; D is undetermined. Germline values: CDR1 ENHRY, CDR2 SYGVKD. Trimming shortened V by 2 bases and J by 2 bases, and 15 bases separated the two germline ends. The CDR3 covers 16 residues. Here the CDR3 reads CAISEGLNKGNTEAFF. The CDR3 DNA reads TGTGCCATCAGTGAGGGTCTTAACAAAGGCAACACTGAAGCTTTCTTT.

This rearrangement joins TRBV5-4 to TRBJ1-1; the D is unclear. Germline CDR1 reads SGHNT; CDR2 reads YYREEE (reference sequence). This CDR3 contains 12 residues. Trimming took 0 bases from V and 8 from J, leaving 8 bases between them. CDR3 in DNA: TGTGCCAGCAGCTTGGCCGTCGGGGAAGCTTTCTTT. This gives the protein CASSLAVGEAFF.

This rearrangement joins TRBV14 to TRBJ1-1; D gene unclear. The V gene's germline CDR1 is SGHDN and CDR2 FVKESK. Trimming stripped 4 bases from V and 0 bases from J, with 6 bases between. The CDR3 is 13 amino acids. CDR3 DNA sequence: TGTGCCAGCAGCCGAAGCCTGAACACTGAAGCTTTCTTT. It yields the protein CASSRSLNTEAFF.

Details on this clonotype: One end of the junction fails to match germline, which may point to a read error. This sequence joins TRBV29-1 and TRBJ1-1, with TRBD1 as a possible D gene (6 bases). CDR1 is SQVTM, CDR2 ANQGSEA, per germline. CDR3 length equals 11 residues. Here the CDR3 reads CSAEQAQGTLF. The CDR3 nucleotides are TGCAGCGCTGAGCAGGCCCAGGGGACGCTCTTT.

V is TRBV20-1 and J is TRBJ2-7; D is undetermined. Germline CDR1 reads DFQATT; CDR2 reads SNEGSKA (reference sequence). Trimming pared 5 bases from V and 6 bases from J, leaving 20 bases between. The CDR3 covers 14 residues. The CDR3 spells CSALSTRPGGEQYF. The CDR3 bases are TGCAGTGCTCTCTCGACAAGGCCTGGCGGCGAGCAGTACTTC.

The chain employs TRBV6-1 and TRBJ2-2; TRBD1 aligns across 11 bases. J lost 7 bases, V lost 7 bases, and 11 bases had no gene match. This CDR3 spans 16 amino acids. Germline CDR1 and CDR2: MNHNS and SASEGT. DNA for the CDR3: TGTGCCAGCACCAGGACAGGGGGCTTGAATGGCGGGGAGCTGTTTTTT. Protein: CASTRTGGLNGGELFF.